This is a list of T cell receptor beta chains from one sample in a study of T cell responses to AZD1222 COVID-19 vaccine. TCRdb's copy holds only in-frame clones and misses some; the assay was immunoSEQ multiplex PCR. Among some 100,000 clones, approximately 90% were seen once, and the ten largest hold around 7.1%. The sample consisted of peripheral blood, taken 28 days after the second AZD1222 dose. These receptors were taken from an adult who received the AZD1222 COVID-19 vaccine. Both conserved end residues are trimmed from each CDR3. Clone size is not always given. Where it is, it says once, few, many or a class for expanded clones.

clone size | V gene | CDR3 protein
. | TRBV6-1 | ASSYPHTEAF
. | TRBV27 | ASRHYRDYEQY
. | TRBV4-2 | ASSQSGGVQPQH
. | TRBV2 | ASSEVDSPLH
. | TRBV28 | ASRGGQIQETQY
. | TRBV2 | ATQTSGGLGEETQY
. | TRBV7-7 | ASSPGQANTDTQY
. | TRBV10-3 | AISESVGVNNEQF
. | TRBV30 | AWSLRGGTEAF
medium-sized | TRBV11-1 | ASSPRRLANEQY
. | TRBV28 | ASSPGDIKTYEQY
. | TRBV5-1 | ASSLEARGAGELF
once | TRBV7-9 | ASSLWFASGGEQY
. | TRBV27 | ASSFRGNEQY
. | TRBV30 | AWSGASTSYT
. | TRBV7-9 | ASSQTAGGKETQY
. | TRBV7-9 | ASSFGGDGYT
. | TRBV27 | ASSPSPTVINSPLH
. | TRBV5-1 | ASSYGLAGETQY
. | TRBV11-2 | ASSITSGGAGTQY
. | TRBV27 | ASRQGTDSNQPQH
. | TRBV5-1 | ASKGLAGDTDTQY
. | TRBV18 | ASSPPSSDTEAF
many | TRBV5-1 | ASSLVARGGNSPLH
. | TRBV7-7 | ASRSLLAGVAGELF
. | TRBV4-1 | ASSPDPGGTYEQY
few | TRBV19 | ASSRGSNPFFNYGYT
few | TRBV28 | ASSYMTSGGRQY
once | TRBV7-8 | ASSSGTGLLSFGANVLT
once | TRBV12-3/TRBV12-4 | ASSPGGWEF
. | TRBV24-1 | ATSDSRQGLTGYT